This section outlines one TCR beta chain sequence together with its context. Antigen unknown. With the read ending 3 residues before the CDR3 end, the germline J gene is used to fill in that end. Only in-frame clones appear in the TCRdb table, and some are missing; sequencing was by immunoSEQ multiplex PCR. The repertoire consists of approximately 30,000 clones, none detected only once. The data are from a study of T cell clonality in common variable immunodeficiency. Points from the study as a whole: Reportedly, TCR beta sequences from common variable immunodeficiency showed fewer deletions and N-nucleotide insertions. Shared TCRbeta clones were fewer between CVID subjects than controls. T cell subpopulation sequencing would be needed to explain CVID clonality.

Diagnosis required reduced IgG, IgA and/or IgM with specific antibody deficiency. CVID subjects were some 15 female and under 35 male, aged about 8 to 70. CDR1 KGHSH and CDR2 LQKENI come from the germline V gene. The CDR3 has 14 amino acids. The gene calls are TRBV18 and TRBJ1-2; tentatively, D is TRBD1 (5 bases). The origin of this receptor is a human donor with common variable immunodeficiency. The sequencing sample was made of peripheral blood mononuclear cells. The chain's CDR3 is CASSPPQGSFGYTF. The CDR3 bases that were read are TGTGCCAGCTCACCACCGCAGGGAAGTTTCGGC.